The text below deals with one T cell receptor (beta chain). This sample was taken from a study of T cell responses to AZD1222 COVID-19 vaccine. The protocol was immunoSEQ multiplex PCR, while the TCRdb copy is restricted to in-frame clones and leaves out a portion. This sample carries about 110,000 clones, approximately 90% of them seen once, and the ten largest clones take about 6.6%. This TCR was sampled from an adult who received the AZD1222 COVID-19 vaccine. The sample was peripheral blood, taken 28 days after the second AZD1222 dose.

CDR3 region: CASSFGTNSYEQYF. CDR3 bases: TGCGCCAGCAGCTTCGGGACTAACTCCTACGAGCAGTACTTC. J is TRBJ2-7 and V is TRBV5-1, with TRBD2 matching 7 bases. Losses at the gene ends were 2 bases for V and 0 bases for J; bases not matched to a gene: 2. Germline V gene data show CDR1 as SGHRS and CDR2 as YFSETQ. This CDR3 region has 14 residues.